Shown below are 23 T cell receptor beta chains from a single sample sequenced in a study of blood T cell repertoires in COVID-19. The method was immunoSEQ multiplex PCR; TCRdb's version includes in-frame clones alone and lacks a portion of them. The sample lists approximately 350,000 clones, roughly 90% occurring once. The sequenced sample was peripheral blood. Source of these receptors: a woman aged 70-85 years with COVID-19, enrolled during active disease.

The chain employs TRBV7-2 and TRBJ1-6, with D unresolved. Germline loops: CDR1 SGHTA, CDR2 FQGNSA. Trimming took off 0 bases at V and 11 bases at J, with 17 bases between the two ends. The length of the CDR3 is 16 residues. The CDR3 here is CASSLARAKAGAPLHF. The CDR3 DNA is TGTGCCAGCAGCTTAGCTCGGGCGAAGGCCGGGGCACCCCTCCACTTT.

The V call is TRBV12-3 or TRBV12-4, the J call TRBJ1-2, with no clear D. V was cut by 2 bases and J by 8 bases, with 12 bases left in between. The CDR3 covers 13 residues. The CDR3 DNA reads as TGTGCCAGCAGTTTATTTGGGGAGGGCGGCTACACCTTC. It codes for CASSLFGEGGYTF.

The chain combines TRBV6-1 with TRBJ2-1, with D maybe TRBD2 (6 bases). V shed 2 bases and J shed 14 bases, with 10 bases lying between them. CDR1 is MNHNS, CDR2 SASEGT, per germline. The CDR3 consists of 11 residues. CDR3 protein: CASSEFREEFF. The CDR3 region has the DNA TGTGCCAGCAGTGAATTCAGGGAGGAGTTCTTC.

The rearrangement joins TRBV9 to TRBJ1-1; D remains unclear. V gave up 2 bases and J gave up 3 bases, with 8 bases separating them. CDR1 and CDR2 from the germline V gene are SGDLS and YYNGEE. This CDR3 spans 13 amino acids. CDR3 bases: TGTGCCAGCAGCGTTGGGCAGGACACTGAAGCTTTCTTT. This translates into CASSVGQDTEAFF.

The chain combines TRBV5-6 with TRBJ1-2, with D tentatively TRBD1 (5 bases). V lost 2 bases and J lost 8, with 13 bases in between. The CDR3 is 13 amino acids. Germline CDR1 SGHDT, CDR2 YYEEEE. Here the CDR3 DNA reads TGTGCCAGCAGCTTTGCCAGGGAGGAAGGCTACACCTTC. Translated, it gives CASSFAREEGYTF. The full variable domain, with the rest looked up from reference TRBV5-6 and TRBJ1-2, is DAGVTQSPTHLIKTRGQQVTLRCSPKSGHDTVSWYQQALGQGPQFIFQYYEEEERQRGNFPDRFSGHQFPNYSSELNVNALLLGDSALYLCASSFAREEGYTFGSGTRLTVV.

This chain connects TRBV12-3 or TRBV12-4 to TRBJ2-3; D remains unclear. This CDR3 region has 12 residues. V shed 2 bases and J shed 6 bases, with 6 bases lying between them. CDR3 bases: TGTGCCAGCAGTTTACCCCTGGATACGCAGTATTTT. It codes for CASSLPLDTQYF.

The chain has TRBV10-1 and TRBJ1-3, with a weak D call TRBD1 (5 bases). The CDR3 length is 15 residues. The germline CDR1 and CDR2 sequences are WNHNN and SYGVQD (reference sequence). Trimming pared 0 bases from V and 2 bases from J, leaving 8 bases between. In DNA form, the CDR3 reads TGCGCCAGCAGTGAGTCTTCCAGGGCTGGAAACACCATATATTTT. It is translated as CASSESSRAGNTIYF.

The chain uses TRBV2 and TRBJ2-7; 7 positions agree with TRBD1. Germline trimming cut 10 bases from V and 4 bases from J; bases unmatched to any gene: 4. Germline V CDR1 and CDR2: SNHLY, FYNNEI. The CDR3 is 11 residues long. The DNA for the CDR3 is TGTGCCACCGACAGGGAGTACGAGCAGTACTTC. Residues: CATDREYEQYF. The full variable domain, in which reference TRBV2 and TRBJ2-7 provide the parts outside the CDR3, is EPEVTQTPSHQVTQMGQEVILRCVPISNHLYFYWYRQILGQKVEFLVSFYNNEISEKSEIFDDQFSVERPDGSNFTLKIRSTKLEDSAMYFCATDREYEQYFGPGTRLTVT.

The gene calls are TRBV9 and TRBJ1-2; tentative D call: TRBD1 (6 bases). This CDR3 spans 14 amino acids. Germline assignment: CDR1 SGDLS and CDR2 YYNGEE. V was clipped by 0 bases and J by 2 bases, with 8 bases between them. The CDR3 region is CASSVDQGNYGYTF. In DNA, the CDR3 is TGTGCCAGCAGCGTAGACCAGGGGAACTATGGCTACACCTTC.

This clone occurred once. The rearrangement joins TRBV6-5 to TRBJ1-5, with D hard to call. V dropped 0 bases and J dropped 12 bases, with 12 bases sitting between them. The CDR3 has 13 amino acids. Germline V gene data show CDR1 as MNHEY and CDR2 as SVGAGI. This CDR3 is CASSYSGGSFQHF. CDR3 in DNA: TGTGCCAGCAGTTACTCAGGAGGATCTTTCCAGCATTTT.

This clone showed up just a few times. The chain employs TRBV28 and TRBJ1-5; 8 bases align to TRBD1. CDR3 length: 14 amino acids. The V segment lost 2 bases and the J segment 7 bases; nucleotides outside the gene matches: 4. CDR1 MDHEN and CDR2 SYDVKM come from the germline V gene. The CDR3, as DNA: TGTGCCAGCAGTTTAGTACAGGGGGGGCAGCCCCAGCATTTT. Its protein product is CASSLVQGGQPQHF. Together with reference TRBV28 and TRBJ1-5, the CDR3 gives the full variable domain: DVKVTQSSRYLVKRTGEKVFLECVQDMDHENMFWYRQDPGLGLRLIYFSYDVKMKEKGDIPEGYSVSREKKERFSLILESASTNQTSMYLCASSLVQGGQPQHFGDGTRLSIL.

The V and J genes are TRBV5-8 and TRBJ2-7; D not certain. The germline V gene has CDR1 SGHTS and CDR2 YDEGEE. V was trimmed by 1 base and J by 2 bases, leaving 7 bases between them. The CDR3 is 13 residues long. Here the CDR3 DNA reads TGTGCCAGCAGCTTGCGGGTTCCCTACGAGCAGTACTTC. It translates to CASSLRVPYEQYF.

The CDR3 loop reads CASSLSMNRGPLSSYEQYF. The DNA of the CDR3 is TGTGCCAGCAGCTTATCCATGAACAGGGGACCCCTGAGCTCCTACGAGCAGTACTTC. V is TRBV7-8 and J is TRBJ2-7; 7 positions match TRBD1. Germline CDR1 and CDR2: SGHVS and FQNEAQ. The CDR3 spans 19 residues. V was clipped by 2 bases and J by 0 bases; unmatched bases: 16.

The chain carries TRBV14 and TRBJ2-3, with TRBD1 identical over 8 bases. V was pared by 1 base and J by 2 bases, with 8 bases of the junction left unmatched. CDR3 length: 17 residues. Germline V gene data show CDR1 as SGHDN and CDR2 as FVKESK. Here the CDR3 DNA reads TGTGCCAGCAGCCAAGCGCGGACAGGGCGTTTCACAGATACGCAGTATTTT. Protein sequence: CASSQARTGRFTDTQYF.

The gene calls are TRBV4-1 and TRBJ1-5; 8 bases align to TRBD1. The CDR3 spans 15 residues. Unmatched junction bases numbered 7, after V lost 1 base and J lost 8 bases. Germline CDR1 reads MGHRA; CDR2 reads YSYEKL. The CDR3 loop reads CASSQVTGGVKPQHF. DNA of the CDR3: TGCGCCAGCAGCCAAGTTACAGGGGGGGTAAAGCCCCAGCATTTT.

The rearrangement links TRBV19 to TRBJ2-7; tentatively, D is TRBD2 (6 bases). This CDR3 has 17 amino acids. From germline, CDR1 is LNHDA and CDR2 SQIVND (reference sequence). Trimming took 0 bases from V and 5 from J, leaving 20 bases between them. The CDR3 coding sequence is TGTGCCAGTAGTATAGAGTTTGCGGGACGTTTATTTAACGAGCAGTACTTC. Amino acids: CASSIEFAGRLFNEQYF.

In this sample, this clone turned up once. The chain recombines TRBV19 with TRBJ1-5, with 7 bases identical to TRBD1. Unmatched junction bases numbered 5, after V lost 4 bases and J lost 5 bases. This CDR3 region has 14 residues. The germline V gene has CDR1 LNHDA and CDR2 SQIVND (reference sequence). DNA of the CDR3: TGTGCCAGTAGTACCAGACAGGGTCATCAGCCCCAGCATTTT. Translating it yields CASSTRQGHQPQHF.

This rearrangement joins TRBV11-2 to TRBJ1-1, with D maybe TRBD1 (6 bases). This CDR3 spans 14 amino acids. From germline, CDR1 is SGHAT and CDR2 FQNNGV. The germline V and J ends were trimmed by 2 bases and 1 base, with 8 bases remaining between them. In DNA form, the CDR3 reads TGTGCCAGCAGCTTAAGGGACACGAACACTGAAGCTTTCTTT. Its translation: CASSLRDTNTEAFF.

The CDR3 nucleotides are TGTGCCAGCAGTCGGGGGACAGGTTGGGATGAAAAACTGTTTTTT. Amino acid sequence: CASSRGTGWDEKLFF. This chain uses TRBV28 with TRBJ1-4; 8 bases match TRBD1. This CDR3 region has 15 residues. Germline V CDR1 and CDR2: MDHEN, SYDVKM. The V gene end was trimmed by 5 bases and the J gene end by 6 bases; junction bases not matched to a gene: 8.

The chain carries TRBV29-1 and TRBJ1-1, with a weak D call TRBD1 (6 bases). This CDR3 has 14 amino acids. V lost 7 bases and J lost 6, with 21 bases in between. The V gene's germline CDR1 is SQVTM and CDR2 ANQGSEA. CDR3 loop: CSALGPLAGAEAFF. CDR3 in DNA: TGCAGCGCCCTCGGACCGCTCGCAGGGGCTGAAGCTTTCTTT.

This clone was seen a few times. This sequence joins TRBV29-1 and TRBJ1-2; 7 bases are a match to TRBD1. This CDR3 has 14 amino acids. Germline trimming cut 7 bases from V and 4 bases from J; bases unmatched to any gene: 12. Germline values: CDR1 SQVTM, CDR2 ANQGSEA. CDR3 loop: CSAGDSNRGYGYTF. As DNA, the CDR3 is TGCAGCGCTGGAGATTCTAACAGGGGCTATGGCTACACCTTC.

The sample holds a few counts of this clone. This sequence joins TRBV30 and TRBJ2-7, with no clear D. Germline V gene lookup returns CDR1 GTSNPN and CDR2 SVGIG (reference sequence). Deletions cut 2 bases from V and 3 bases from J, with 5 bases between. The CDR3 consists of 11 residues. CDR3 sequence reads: CAWSQDYEQYF. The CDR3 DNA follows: TGTGCCTGGAGTCAGGACTACGAGCAGTACTTC.

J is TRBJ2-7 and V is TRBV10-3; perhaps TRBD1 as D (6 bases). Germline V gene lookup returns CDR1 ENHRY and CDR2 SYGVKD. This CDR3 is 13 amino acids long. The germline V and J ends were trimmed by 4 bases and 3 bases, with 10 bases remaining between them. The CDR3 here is CAISGAGVYEQYF. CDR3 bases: TGTGCCATCAGTGGGGCAGGGGTCTACGAGCAGTACTTC.